The 13 T cell receptor beta chains below all came from one sample that was sequenced in a study of blood T cell repertoires in COVID-19. Measured with immunoSEQ multiplex PCR; TCRdb has only the in-frame clones, and not every one. The data hold about 220,000 clones, with about 86% observed a single time. The source material was PBMCs or T cells enriched from blood (not recorded which). The receptors were gathered from a woman aged 40 to 50 with acute COVID-19.

The chain employs TRBV7-2 and TRBJ2-5, with 11 bases that match TRBD2. Losses at the gene ends were 5 bases for V and 2 bases for J; bases not matched to a gene: 7. The germline V gene has CDR1 SGHTA and CDR2 FQGNSA. The CDR3 sequence is 16 residues long. This chain's CDR3 is CASSPLAGGRQETQYF. CDR3 DNA: TGTGCCAGCAGCCCTCTAGCGGGGGGTAGACAAGAGACCCAGTACTTC.

The CDR3 coding sequence is TGTGCCAGCAGCTTAGCGCGGCAGGGTCTCTACAATGAGCAGTTCTTC. Protein: CASSLARQGLYNEQFF. This chain uses TRBV7-8 with TRBJ2-1; tentatively, D is TRBD1 (5 bases). Germline V gives CDR1 SGHVS, CDR2 FQNEAQ. The CDR3 sequence is 16 residues long. With 0 bases removed from V and 3 bases from J, the gap between germline ends came to 12 bases.

V and J are TRBV19 and TRBJ2-7; possibly TRBD1 for D (6 bases). Germline CDR1 and CDR2: LNHDA and SQIVND (reference sequence). This CDR3 is 15 amino acids long. V dropped 5 bases and J dropped 0 bases, with 14 bases sitting between them. CDR3: CASSAPDRSSYEQYF. In nucleotides, the CDR3 is TGTGCCAGTAGTGCCCCCGACAGGTCCTCCTACGAGCAGTACTTC.

To note about this clone: An end of the junction differs from the germline gene, which may be a read error. V usage is TRBV27 and J usage is TRBJ2-7; D is perhaps TRBD1 (6 bases). The CDR3 extends over 12 amino acids. CDR1 is MNHEY and CDR2 is SMNVEV in the germline V gene (reference sequence). The CDR3 reads CASSLSTGRQYF. The CDR3 nucleotides read TGTGCCAGCAGTCTATCGACAGGAAGGCAGTACTTC.

The rearrangement uses TRBV6-7 and TRBJ1-3, with TRBD1 as a possible D gene (6 bases). TRBV6-7 falls under the ORF class, with uncertain function. This CDR3 comprises 14 residues. The V gene lost 2 bases and the J gene lost 6 bases, with 11 bases spanning the gap. In DNA form, the CDR3 reads TGTGCCAGCAGTTACAGGGGGATATCAAACACCATATATTTT. It yields the protein CASSYRGISNTIYF.

This clone was found a few times. The V gene is TRBV5-1, the J gene TRBJ2-2; TRBD2 agrees at 8 bases. V lost 4 bases to trimming and J lost 5 bases; unmatched junction nucleotides: 16. The CDR3 runs 18 residues. Germline loops: CDR1 SGHRS, CDR2 YFSETQ. The CDR3 reads CASSPGLTSGSLTGELFF. CDR3 DNA sequence: TGCGCCAGCAGCCCCGGATTAACCAGCGGGAGTTTGACCGGGGAGCTGTTTTTT.

The gene calls are TRBV30 and TRBJ1-4; 8 bases match TRBD1. J gave up 0 bases and V 7 bases, and 10 bases lay outside the gene matches. Germline V lookup: CDR1 GTSNPN, CDR2 SVGIG (reference sequence). The CDR3 spans 16 residues. CDR3 residues: CASRDRLRATNEKLFF. CDR3 DNA: TGTGCCTCTCGGGACAGGCTCCGTGCAACTAATGAAAAACTGTTTTTT.

The CDR3 protein is CASSLGGSQGREKLFF. The DNA for the CDR3 is TGCGCCAGCAGCTTGGGAGGGTCGCAGGGGAGAGAAAAACTGTTTTTT. The chain employs TRBV5-1 and TRBJ1-4, with D possibly TRBD1 on 6 matching bases. The CDR3 is 16 residues long. Germline values: CDR1 SGHRS, CDR2 YFSETQ. V lost 0 bases and J lost 8, with 17 bases in between.

The chain combines TRBV29-1 with TRBJ2-5; TRBD2 might be the D (7 bases). The CDR3 consists of 17 residues. Germline CDR1 is SQVTM and CDR2 is ANQGSEA. Trimming left V 2 bases short and J 4 bases short, with 23 bases between. The CDR3 region is CSVERGGANLRVETQYF. CDR3 DNA sequence: TGCAGCGTTGAAAGGGGGGGGGCCAATCTAAGGGTAGAGACCCAGTACTTC.

This sequence joins TRBV4-2 and TRBJ2-3; 11 bases are a match to TRBD2. Trimming cost V 4 bases and J 2 bases; bases outside gene matches: 5. CDR3 size: 16 residues. CDR1 LGHNA and CDR2 YNFKEQ come from the germline V gene. The CDR3 region has the DNA TGTGCCAGCAGCCCGCTACTAGCGGGGGCCACAGATACGCAGTATTTT. Protein: CASSPLLAGATDTQYF.

This clone was counted only a few times. This chain connects TRBV7-2 to TRBJ1-1, with D uncertain. Deletions cut 1 base from V and 2 bases from J, with 11 bases between. From germline, CDR1 is SGHTA and CDR2 FQGNSA. The CDR3 is made up of 15 amino acids. The CDR3 region is CASSLVLTANTEAFF. CDR3 in DNA: TGTGCCAGCAGCTTAGTTTTAACAGCTAACACTGAAGCTTTCTTT.

The CDR3 coding sequence is TGTGCCAGTAGGAAAGACAGGGATCTTACCTACAATGAGCAGTTCTTC. Translated: CASRKDRDLTYNEQFF. The chain employs TRBV19 and TRBJ2-1; 7 bases agree with TRBD1. CDR3 length: 16 residues. With 6 bases clipped from V and 2 bases from J, the junction kept 10 bases outside the gene matches. Germline V gene data show CDR1 as LNHDA and CDR2 as SQIVND (reference sequence).

The CDR3: CASSLGGRVKDEQYF. In DNA, the CDR3 is TGTGCCAGCAGCTTAGGAGGGAGGGTGAAGGACGAGCAGTACTTC. V and J are TRBV13 and TRBJ2-7; TRBD2 aligns across 7 bases. CDR3 size: 15 residues. Germline lookup yields CDR1 PRHDT and CDR2 FYEKMQ (reference sequence). The J segment lost 5 bases and the V segment lost 0 bases, leaving 7 bases of the junction unmatched.